The 26 T cell receptor beta chains below were found in one sample sequenced in a study of shared clonotypes between healthy human individuals. Profiled with immunoSEQ multiplex PCR; TCRdb holds only in-frame clones, not every one. In the table there are a few million clones, more than 80% of which are singletons. The sample taken for sequencing was naive CD4+ T cells sorted from blood. Subset given: CD45RA+ positively selected. These receptors were collected from a man between 18 and 29 years old in good health.

As concerns this clone: Distinct nucleotide sequences in the sample also encode this CDR3. This rearrangement joins TRBV19 to TRBJ2-3; D call uncertain. CDR3 length: 14 residues. Germline values: CDR1 LNHDA, CDR2 SQIVND (reference sequence). V shed 4 bases and J shed 0 bases, with 8 bases lying between them. The DNA for the CDR3 is TGTGCCAGTAGTAGCGGCCCTAGCACAGATACGCAGTATTTT. Translation gives CASSSGPSTDTQYF.

The J gene is TRBJ2-2, the V gene TRBV11-2; no reliable D call. CDR3 size: 19 residues. V was trimmed by 1 base and J by 3 bases, leaving 21 bases between them. Germline CDR1 is SGHAT and CDR2 is FQNNGV. In DNA form, the CDR3 reads TGTGCCAGCAGCTTAGTTTCTTACGCTAGGGCCGGACACACCGGGGAGCTGTTTTTT. Protein: CASSLVSYARAGHTGELFF.

V usage is TRBV5-1 and J usage is TRBJ2-7, with 10 positions matching TRBD1. The CDR3 contains 14 residues. After removal of 5 bases from V and 7 bases from J, the junction contained 9 bases not matched to a gene. CDR1 SGHRS and CDR2 YFSETQ come from the germline V gene. The DNA for the CDR3 is TGCGCCAGCAGACCCGGGACAGGGGCGGGGGAGCAGTACTTC. Amino acids: CASRPGTGAGEQYF.

CDR3 sequence (DNA): TGCGCCAGCAGCCGGCCGACAGGGGGCTTTGGCTACACCTTC. It translates to CASSRPTGGFGYTF. This rearrangement joins TRBV4-1 to TRBJ1-2, with TRBD1 matching over 10 bases. Germline V gene data show CDR1 as MGHRA and CDR2 as YSYEKL. Trimming removed 4 bases from V and 7 bases from J; junction bases left unmatched: 6. CDR3 length: 14 residues.

The chain combines TRBV6-1 with TRBJ1-1; D is perhaps TRBD1 (6 bases). V was shortened by 8 bases and J by 4 bases, with 20 bases between the two germline ends. This CDR3 region has 15 residues. The germline CDR1 and CDR2 sequences are MNHNS and SASEGT. The CDR3 bases are TGTGCCAGCCTGGATTTGGGGGGCAGGGCCACTGAAGCTTTCTTT. Amino acids: CASLDLGGRATEAFF.

The chain recombines TRBV30 with TRBJ2-5; 10 bases are shared with TRBD1. The J call is uncertain, as TRBJ2-7 better fits the DNA end. The germline V gene encodes CDR1 GTSNPN and CDR2 SVGIG (reference sequence). CDR3 length equals 15 residues. The CDR3: CAWSLPGQGTYEQYF. In DNA, the CDR3 is TGTGCCTGGAGTCTACCGGGACAGGGGACCTACGAGCAGTACTTC.

The CDR3 is CASATGSREKLFF. DNA of the CDR3: TGCGCCAGCGCGACAGGGTCTAGGGAAAAACTGTTTTTT. The chain couples TRBV5-1 to TRBJ1-4, with TRBD1 matching over 7 bases. The CDR3 has 13 residues. The V gene end was trimmed by 7 bases and the J gene end by 8 bases; junction bases not matched to a gene: 8. Germline V CDR1 and CDR2: SGHRS, YFSETQ.

As regards this clone: This may be a read error, as it is one base from a much larger clone. This specimen includes other DNA sequences encoding the same CDR3. The chain is built from TRBV18 and TRBJ1-1; perhaps TRBD1 as D (5 bases). There are 13 residues in the CDR3. The V gene lost 2 bases and the J gene lost 2 bases, with 6 bases spanning the gap. Germline lookup yields CDR1 KGHSH and CDR2 LQKENI. The CDR3: CASSPGGNTEAFF. For the CDR3, the DNA is TGTGCCAGCTCACCAGGGGGAAACACTGAAGCTTTCTTT.

V and J are TRBV10-3 and TRBJ2-1; TRBD2 is a possible D gene (6 bases). Trimming shortened V by 3 bases and J by 6 bases, and 12 bases separated the two germline ends. Germline lookup yields CDR1 ENHRY and CDR2 SYGVKD. The CDR3 consists of 14 residues. Here the CDR3 DNA reads TGTGCCATCAGTGAAGGGGACTCCGCCAATGAGCAGTTCTTC. The encoded protein is CAISEGDSANEQFF.

V is TRBV6-1 and J is TRBJ1-2, with 8 bases matching TRBD1. The V gene end was trimmed by 2 bases and the J gene end by 6 bases; junction bases not matched to a gene: 5. This CDR3 has 14 amino acids. From germline, CDR1 is MNHNS and CDR2 SASEGT. The DNA for the CDR3 is TGTGCCAGCAGTGAACGCGACAGGGGTCATGGCTACACCTTC. It is translated as CASSERDRGHGYTF.

About this clone: The same CDR3 is also encoded by other DNA sequences in this sample. The V gene is TRBV10-3, the J gene TRBJ1-2; 9 nucleotides line up with TRBD1. This CDR3 is built from 15 residues. CDR1 ENHRY and CDR2 SYGVKD come from the germline V gene. Losses at the gene ends were 0 bases for V and 5 bases for J; bases not matched to a gene: 4. The CDR3 DNA reads as TGTGCCATCAGTGAGTCCGGACAGGGGATATATGGCTACACCTTC. It encodes CAISESGQGIYGYTF.

The CDR3 DNA sequence: TGTGCCAGCAGCGCCCGGACAGGGTCGGTCGGCGAAAAACTGTTTTTT. Its protein is CASSARTGSVGEKLFF. V is TRBV4-2 and J is TRBJ1-4; 8 bases align to TRBD1. J was trimmed by 8 bases and V by 5 bases; bases with no gene match: 13. The CDR3 length is 16 residues. Germline CDR1 and CDR2: LGHNA and YNFKEQ.

In the case of this clone: The sample carries other DNA sequences with the same CDR3. This chain joins TRBV19 and TRBJ2-7; 8 bases are a match to TRBD2. The CDR3 runs to 15 residues. In germline, CDR1 is LNHDA, CDR2 SQIVND (reference sequence). The trim removed 5 bases at V and 0 bases at J, leaving 6 bases unmatched. The CDR3 bases are TGTGCCAGTAGTCCCCGGGGGGGCCTCTCCTACGAGCAGTACTTC. This encodes CASSPRGGLSYEQYF.

The chain links TRBV5-1 to TRBJ1-6; TRBD1 might be the D (5 bases). V was pared by 0 bases and J by 9 bases, with 10 bases between. Germline V CDR1 and CDR2: SGHRS, YFSETQ. This CDR3 is 14 amino acids long. Here the CDR3 DNA reads TGCGCCAGCAGCTTGGAATTCGGGGGTTCACCCCTCCACTTT. It specifies CASSLEFGGSPLHF.

As regards this clone: Other nucleotide sequences from this sample produce the same CDR3. The chain combines TRBV5-4 with TRBJ2-3, with 7 bases identical to TRBD2. The CDR3 is 13 amino acids. J lost 6 bases, V lost 7 bases, and 8 bases had no gene match. The germline CDR1 and CDR2 sequences are SGHNT and YYREEE (reference sequence). The CDR3 sequence is CASGLAGVDTQYF. The CDR3 DNA is TGTGCCAGCGGACTTGCGGGAGTCGATACGCAGTATTTT. The variable domain in full, completed from reference TRBV5-4 and TRBJ2-3, reads ETGVTQSPTHLIKTRGQQVTLRCSSQSGHNTVSWYQQALGQGPQFIFQYYREEENGRGNFPPRFSGLQFPNYSSELNVNALELDDSALYLCASGLAGVDTQYFGPGTRLTVL.

The chain recombines TRBV7-9 with TRBJ1-6, with 7 bases identical to TRBD1. V lost 5 bases and J lost 8; bases outside the gene matches: 6. Germline loops: CDR1 SEHNR, CDR2 FQNEAQ (reference sequence). This CDR3 comprises 14 residues. The CDR3 region has the DNA TGTGCCAGCAGCCTTACAGGGGACTATTCACCCCTCCACTTT. This translates into CASSLTGDYSPLHF.

The chain recombines TRBV5-1 with TRBJ2-3; 9 bases fit TRBD1. CDR1 and CDR2 from the germline V gene are SGHRS and YFSETQ. The CDR3 contains 17 residues. After removal of 0 bases from V and 2 bases from J, the junction contained 7 bases not matched to a gene. In DNA, the CDR3 is TGCGCCAGCAGCTTGGGTTCCGGGACAGGGATCACAGATACGCAGTATTTT. Translating it yields CASSLGSGTGITDTQYF.

V usage is TRBV4-3 and J usage is TRBJ2-7, with no clear D. V lost 0 bases, J lost 4 bases, and 13 bases lay in between. The germline CDR1 and CDR2 sequences are LGHNA and YSLEER. The CDR3 is made up of 15 amino acids. CDR3 in DNA: TGCGCCAGCAGCCAAGATATAACCTCAAGTTACGAGCAGTACTTC. The encoded protein is CASSQDITSSYEQYF.

In its sample, this clone was seen once. The chain recombines TRBV7-2 with TRBJ1-1, with D maybe TRBD1 (5 bases). V was shortened by 1 base and J by 7 bases, with 13 bases between the two germline ends. The V gene's germline CDR1 is SGHTA and CDR2 FQGNSA. There are 14 residues in the CDR3. The CDR3, as DNA: TGTGCCAGCAGCTTAGAGGTCCTGGGGGGTGAAGCTTTCTTT. This encodes CASSLEVLGGEAFF.

The chain employs TRBV4-3 and TRBJ2-1; D might be TRBD2 (6 bases). CDR1 and CDR2 (germline): LGHNA, YSLEER. This CDR3 has 14 amino acids. The V gene lost 0 bases and the J gene lost 8 bases, with 11 bases spanning the gap. In DNA form, the CDR3 reads TGCGCCAGCAGCCAAGACGGGGGACTGGATGAGCAGTTCTTC. Protein: CASSQDGGLDEQFF.

The rearrangement joins TRBV6-1 to TRBJ1-3; no definite D call. Trimming left V 2 bases short and J 0 bases short, with 8 bases between. Germline V gene lookup returns CDR1 MNHNS and CDR2 SASEGT. This CDR3 comprises 15 residues. CDR3 DNA: TGTGCCAGCAGTGAAAGGGCCCGCTCTGGAAACACCATATATTTT. Amino acids: CASSERARSGNTIYF.

The chain joins TRBV7-8 to TRBJ1-3; D is uncertain. The germline CDR1 and CDR2 sequences are SGHVS and FQNEAQ. CDR3 length: 16 residues. Trimming shortened V by 1 base and J by 0 bases, and 10 bases separated the two germline ends. The CDR3: CASSLGLYNSGNTIYF. The CDR3 DNA sequence: TGTGCCAGCAGCTTAGGACTCTATAACTCTGGAAACACCATATATTTT.

With respect to this clone: The sample has other DNA sequences that encode this CDR3 too. The chain carries TRBV9 and TRBJ2-3, with TRBD2 matching over 12 bases. Germline assignment: CDR1 SGDLS and CDR2 YYNGEE. CDR3 length: 15 amino acids. V was pared by 1 base and J by 3 bases, with 0 bases of the junction left unmatched. CDR3 in amino acids: CASSVLAGGTDTQYF. CDR3 DNA: TGTGCCAGCAGCGTACTAGCGGGAGGGACAGATACGCAGTATTTT.

The chain has TRBV19 and TRBJ2-2; D perhaps matches TRBD2 (5 bases). Germline assignment: CDR1 LNHDA and CDR2 SQIVND (reference sequence). V was shortened by 5 bases and J by 5 bases, with 18 bases between the two germline ends. CDR3 size: 16 residues. The CDR3 DNA reads as TGTGCCAGTAGTGACCGGGGATTTCTAGGGACCGGGGAGCTGTTTTTT. Translating it yields CASSDRGFLGTGELFF.

J is TRBJ1-2 and V is TRBV19; 9 bases match TRBD1. Trimming removed 7 bases from V and 2 bases from J; junction bases left unmatched: 14. This CDR3 spans 17 amino acids. CDR1 is LNHDA, CDR2 SQIVND, per germline (reference sequence). The CDR3 spells CASKIGQGQTINYGYTF. The CDR3 DNA is TGTGCCAGTAAAATCGGACAGGGGCAGACTATCAACTATGGCTACACCTTC.

V is TRBV4-1 and J is TRBJ2-1; tentative D call: TRBD2 (9 bases). The V end was cut by 4 bases, the J end by 4 bases, with 20 bases between. Per the germline V gene, CDR1 is MGHRA and CDR2 is YSYEKL. The CDR3 sequence is 17 residues long. The CDR3 DNA reads as TGCGCCAGCAGCCCAGGCGCGGGGGGGGACAGGTACAATGAGCAGTTCTTC. Its protein product is CASSPGAGGDRYNEQFF.